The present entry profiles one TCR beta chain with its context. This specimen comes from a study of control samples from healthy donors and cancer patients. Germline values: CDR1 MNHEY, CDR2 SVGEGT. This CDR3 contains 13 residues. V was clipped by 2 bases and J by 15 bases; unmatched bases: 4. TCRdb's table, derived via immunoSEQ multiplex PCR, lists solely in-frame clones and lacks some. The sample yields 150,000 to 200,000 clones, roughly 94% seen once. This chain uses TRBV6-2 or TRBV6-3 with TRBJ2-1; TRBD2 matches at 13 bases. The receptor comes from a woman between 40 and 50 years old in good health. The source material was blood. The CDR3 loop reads CASSYRTSGRLFF. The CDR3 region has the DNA TGTGCCAGCAGTTACAGGACTAGCGGGAGACTGTTCTTC.